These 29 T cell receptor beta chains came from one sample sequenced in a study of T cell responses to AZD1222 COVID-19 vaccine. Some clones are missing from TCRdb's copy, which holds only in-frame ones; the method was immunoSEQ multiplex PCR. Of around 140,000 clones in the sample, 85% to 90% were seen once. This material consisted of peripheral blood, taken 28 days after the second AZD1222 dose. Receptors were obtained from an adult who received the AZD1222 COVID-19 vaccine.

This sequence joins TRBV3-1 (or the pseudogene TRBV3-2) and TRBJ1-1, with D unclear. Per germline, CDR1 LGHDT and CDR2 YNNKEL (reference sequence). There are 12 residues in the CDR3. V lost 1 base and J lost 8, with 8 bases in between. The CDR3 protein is CASSQVLSEAFF. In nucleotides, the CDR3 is TGTGCCAGCAGCCAAGTGCTCTCGGAAGCTTTCTTT.

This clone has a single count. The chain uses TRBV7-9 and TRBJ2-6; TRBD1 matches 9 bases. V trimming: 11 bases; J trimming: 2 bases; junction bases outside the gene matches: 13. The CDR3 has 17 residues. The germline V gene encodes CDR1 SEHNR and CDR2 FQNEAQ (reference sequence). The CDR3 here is CAFTSLTGGPGANVLTF. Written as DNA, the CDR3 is TGTGCCTTCACCTCTTTGACAGGGGGTCCTGGGGCCAACGTCCTGACTTTC.

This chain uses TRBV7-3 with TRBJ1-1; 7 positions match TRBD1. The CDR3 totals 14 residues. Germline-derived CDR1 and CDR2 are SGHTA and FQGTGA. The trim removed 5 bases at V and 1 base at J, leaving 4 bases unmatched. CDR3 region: CASSTAGGNTEAFF. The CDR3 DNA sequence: TGTGCCAGCAGCACCGCAGGGGGGAACACTGAAGCTTTCTTT.

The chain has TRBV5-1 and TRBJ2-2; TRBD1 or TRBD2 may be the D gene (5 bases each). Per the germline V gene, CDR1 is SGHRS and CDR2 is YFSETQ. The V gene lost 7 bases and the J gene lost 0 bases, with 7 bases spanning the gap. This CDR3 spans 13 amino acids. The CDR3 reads CASRGANTGELFF. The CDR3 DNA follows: TGCGCCAGCCGAGGGGCGAACACCGGGGAGCTGTTTTTT.

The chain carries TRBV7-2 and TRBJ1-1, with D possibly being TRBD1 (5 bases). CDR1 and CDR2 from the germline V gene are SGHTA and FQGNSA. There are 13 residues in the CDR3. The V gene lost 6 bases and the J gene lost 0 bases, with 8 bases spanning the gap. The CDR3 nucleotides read TGTGCCAGCAGACGACAGCTGAACACTGAAGCTTTCTTT. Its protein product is CASRRQLNTEAFF.

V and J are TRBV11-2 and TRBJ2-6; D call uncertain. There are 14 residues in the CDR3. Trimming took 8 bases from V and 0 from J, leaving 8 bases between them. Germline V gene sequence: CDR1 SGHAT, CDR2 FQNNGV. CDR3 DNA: TGTGCCAGCCAAGGCTCCTCTGGGGCCAACGTCCTGACTTTC. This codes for CASQGSSGANVLTF. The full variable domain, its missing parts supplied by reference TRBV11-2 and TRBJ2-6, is EAGVAQSPRYKIIEKRQSVAFWCNPISGHATLYWYQQILGQGPKLLIQFQNNGVVDDSQLPKDRFSAERLKGVDSTLKIQPAKLEDSAVYLCASQGSSGANVLTFGAGSRLTVL.

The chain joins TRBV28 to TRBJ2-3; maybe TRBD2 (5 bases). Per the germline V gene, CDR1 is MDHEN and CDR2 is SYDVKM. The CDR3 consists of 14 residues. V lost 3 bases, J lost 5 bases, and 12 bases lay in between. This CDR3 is CASSLDSTVDTQYF. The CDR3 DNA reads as TGTGCCAGCAGTTTGGACTCGACCGTAGATACGCAGTATTTT.

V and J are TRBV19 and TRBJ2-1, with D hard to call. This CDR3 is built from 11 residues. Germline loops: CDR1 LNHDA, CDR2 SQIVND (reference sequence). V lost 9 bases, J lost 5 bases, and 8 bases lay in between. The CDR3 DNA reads TGTGCCAGCAGTTGGAACAATGAGCAGTTCTTC. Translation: CASSWNNEQFF.

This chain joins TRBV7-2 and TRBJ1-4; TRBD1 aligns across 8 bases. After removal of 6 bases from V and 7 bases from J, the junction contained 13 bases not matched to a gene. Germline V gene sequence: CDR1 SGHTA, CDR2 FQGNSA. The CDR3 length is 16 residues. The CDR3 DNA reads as TGTGCCAGCAGGCTGGAGGGGACAGGTGGCGGTGAAAAACTGTTTTTT. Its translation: CASRLEGTGGGEKLFF. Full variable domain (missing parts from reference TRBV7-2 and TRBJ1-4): GAGVSQSPSNKVTEKGKDVELRCDPISGHTALYWYRQSLGQGLEFLIYFQGNSAPDKSGLPSDRFSAERTGGSVSTLTIQRTQQEDSAVYLCASRLEGTGGGEKLFFGSGTQLSVL.

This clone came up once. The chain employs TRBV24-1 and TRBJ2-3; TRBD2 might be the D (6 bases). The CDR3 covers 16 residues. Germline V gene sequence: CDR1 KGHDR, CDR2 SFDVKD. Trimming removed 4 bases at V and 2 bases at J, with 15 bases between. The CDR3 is CATSDPEGGITDTQYF. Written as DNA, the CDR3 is TGTGCCACCAGTGACCCAGAAGGAGGGATCACAGATACGCAGTATTTT.

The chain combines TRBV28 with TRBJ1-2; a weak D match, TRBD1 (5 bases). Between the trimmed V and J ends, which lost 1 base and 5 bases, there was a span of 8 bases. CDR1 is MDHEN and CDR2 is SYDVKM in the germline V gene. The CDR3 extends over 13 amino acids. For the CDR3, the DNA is TGTGCCAGCAGTTTATCCAGGGCGTATGGCTACACCTTC. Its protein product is CASSLSRAYGYTF.

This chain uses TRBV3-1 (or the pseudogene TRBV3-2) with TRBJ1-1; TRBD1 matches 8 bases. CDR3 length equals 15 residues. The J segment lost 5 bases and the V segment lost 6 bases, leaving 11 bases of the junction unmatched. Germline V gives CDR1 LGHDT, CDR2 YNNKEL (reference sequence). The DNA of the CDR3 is TGTGCCAGCAGGCCTTCAGGGGGCGCAGGGACTGAAGCTTTCTTT. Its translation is CASRPSGGAGTEAFF.

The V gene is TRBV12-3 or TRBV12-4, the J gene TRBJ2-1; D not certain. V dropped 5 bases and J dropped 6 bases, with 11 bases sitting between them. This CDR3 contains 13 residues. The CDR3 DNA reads TGTGCCAGCAGTGCCCGCTACGGCAATGAGCAGTTCTTC. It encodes CASSARYGNEQFF.

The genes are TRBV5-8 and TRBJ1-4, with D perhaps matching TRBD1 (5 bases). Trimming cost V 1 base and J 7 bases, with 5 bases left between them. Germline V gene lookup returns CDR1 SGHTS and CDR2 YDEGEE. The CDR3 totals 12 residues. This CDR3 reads CASSLRGEKLFF. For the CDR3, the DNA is TGTGCCAGCAGCTTGAGGGGTGAAAAACTGTTTTTT.

The CDR3 region has the DNA TGTGCCAGCAGTCACCAACGGTCAGGCGGAAGCTCCTACAATGAGCAGTTCTTC. This sequence encodes CASSHQRSGGSSYNEQFF. This sequence joins TRBV6-6 and TRBJ2-1; D not certain. Deletions cut 5 bases from V and 0 bases from J, with 20 bases between. CDR3 length equals 18 residues. Germline V lookup: CDR1 MNHNY, CDR2 SVGAGI (reference sequence).

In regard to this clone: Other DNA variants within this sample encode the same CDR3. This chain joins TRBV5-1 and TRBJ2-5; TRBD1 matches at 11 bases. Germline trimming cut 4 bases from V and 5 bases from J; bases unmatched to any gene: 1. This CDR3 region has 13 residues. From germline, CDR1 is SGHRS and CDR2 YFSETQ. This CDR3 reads CASSRDRGETQYF. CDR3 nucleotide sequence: TGCGCCAGCAGCCGGGACAGGGGGGAGACCCAGTACTTC.

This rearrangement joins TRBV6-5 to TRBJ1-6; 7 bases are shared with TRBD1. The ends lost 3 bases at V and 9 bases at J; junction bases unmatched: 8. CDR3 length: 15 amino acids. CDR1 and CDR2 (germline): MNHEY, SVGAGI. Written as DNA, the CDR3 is TGTGCCAGCAGTTATCGGGACAGTCGAACTTCACCCCTCCACTTT. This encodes CASSYRDSRTSPLHF.

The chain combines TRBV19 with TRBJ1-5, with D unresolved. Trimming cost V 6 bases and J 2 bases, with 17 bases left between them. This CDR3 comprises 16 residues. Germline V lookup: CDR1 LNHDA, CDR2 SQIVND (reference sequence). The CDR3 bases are TGTGCCAGTAGCGGACGGGTGGAGGCTCGCAATCAGCCCCAGCATTTT. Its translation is CASSGRVEARNQPQHF.

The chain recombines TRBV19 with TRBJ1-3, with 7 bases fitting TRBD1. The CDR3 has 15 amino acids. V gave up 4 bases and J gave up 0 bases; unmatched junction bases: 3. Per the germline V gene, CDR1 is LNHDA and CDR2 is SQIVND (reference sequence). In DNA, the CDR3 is TGTGCCAGTAGTACGGGACAGACCTCTGGAAACACCATATATTTT. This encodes CASSTGQTSGNTIYF.

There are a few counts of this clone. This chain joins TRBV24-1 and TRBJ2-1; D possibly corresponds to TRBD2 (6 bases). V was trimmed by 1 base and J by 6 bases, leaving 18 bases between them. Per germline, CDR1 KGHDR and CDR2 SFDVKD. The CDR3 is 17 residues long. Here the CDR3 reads CATSDLSFWGGINEQFF. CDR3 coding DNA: TGTGCCACCAGTGATTTATCTTTCTGGGGAGGTATCAATGAGCAGTTCTTC.

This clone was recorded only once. The CDR3 DNA follows: TGTGCCACCAGTGACTCCGGGACTAGCGGTGAGCAGTTCTTC. Its protein product is CATSDSGTSGEQFF. This sequence joins TRBV24-1 and TRBJ2-1; TRBD2 matches 11 bases. J was trimmed by 9 bases and V by 4 bases; bases with no gene match: 4. CDR3 size: 14 residues. Germline V gives CDR1 KGHDR, CDR2 SFDVKD.

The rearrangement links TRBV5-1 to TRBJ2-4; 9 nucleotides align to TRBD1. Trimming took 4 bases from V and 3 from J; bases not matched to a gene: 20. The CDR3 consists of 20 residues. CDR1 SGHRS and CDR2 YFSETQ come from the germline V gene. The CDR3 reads CASSPETGGVRGRGKNIQYF. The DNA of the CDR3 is TGCGCCAGCAGCCCCGAAACAGGGGGCGTGAGGGGGAGAGGCAAAAACATTCAGTACTTC.

The CDR3 reads CATSRDRQGWGYTF. DNA of the CDR3: TGTGCCACCAGCAGAGATCGCCAGGGTTGGGGCTACACCTTC. V is TRBV15 and J is TRBJ1-2; possible D gene TRBD1, 5 bases. The CDR3 length is 14 residues. V dropped 0 bases and J dropped 8 bases, with 13 bases sitting between them. CDR1 and CDR2 (germline): LNHNV, YYDKDF (reference sequence).

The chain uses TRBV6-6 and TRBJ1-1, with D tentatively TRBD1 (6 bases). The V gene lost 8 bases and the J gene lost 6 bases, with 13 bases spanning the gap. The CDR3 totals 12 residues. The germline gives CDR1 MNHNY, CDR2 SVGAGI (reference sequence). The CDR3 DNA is TGTGCCAGCCAACAGGGTCGCGCTGAAGCTTTCTTT. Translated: CASQQGRAEAFF.

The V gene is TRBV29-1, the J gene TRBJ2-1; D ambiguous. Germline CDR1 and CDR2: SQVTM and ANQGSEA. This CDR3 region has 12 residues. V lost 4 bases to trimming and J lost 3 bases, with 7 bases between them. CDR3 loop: CSVVVYYNEQFF. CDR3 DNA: TGCAGCGTTGTTGTATACTACAATGAGCAGTTCTTC.

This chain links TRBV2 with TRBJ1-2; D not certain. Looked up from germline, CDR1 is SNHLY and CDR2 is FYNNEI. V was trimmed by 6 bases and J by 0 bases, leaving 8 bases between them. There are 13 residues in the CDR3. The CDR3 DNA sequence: TGTGCCAGCAGCGACACACCTAACTATGGCTACACCTTC. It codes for CASSDTPNYGYTF.

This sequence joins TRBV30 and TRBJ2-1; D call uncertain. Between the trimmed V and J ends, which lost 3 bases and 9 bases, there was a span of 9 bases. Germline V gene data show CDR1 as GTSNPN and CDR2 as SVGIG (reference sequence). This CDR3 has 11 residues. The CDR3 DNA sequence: TGTGCCTGGAGGCGTTCCAGTGAGCAGTTCTTC. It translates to CAWRRSSEQFF.

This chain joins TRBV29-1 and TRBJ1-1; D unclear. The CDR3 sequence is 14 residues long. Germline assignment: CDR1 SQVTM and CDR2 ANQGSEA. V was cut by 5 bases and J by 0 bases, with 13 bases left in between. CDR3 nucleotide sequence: TGCAGCGTTCGGCAGCCCGCGATGAACACTGAAGCTTTCTTT. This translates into CSVRQPAMNTEAFF.

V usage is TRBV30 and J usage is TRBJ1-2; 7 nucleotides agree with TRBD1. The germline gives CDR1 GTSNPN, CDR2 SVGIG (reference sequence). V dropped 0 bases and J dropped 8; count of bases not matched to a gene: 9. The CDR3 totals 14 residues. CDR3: CAWSVTGATLGYTF. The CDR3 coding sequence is TGTGCCTGGAGTGTAACAGGGGCGACTCTAGGCTACACCTTC.